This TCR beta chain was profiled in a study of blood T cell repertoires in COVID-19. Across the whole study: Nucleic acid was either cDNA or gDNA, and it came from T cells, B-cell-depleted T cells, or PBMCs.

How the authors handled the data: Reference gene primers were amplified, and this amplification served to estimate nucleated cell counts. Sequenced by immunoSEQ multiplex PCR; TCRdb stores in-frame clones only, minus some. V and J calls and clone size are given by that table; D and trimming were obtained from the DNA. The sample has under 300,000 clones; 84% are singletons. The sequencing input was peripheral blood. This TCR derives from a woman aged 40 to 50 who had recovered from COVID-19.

The CDR3 region is CASSQDEHQPQHF. The DNA for the CDR3 is TGCGCCAGCAGCCAAGATGAGCATCAGCCCCAGCATTTT. The chain has TRBV4-3 and TRBJ1-5; no firm D call. V gave up 0 bases and J gave up 5 bases, with 5 bases separating them. Germline assignment: CDR1 LGHNA and CDR2 YSLEER. The CDR3 contains 13 residues.